This entry lists 32 T cell receptor beta chains sequenced from one sample in a study of Graves' ophthalmopathy and Graves' hyperthyroidism. Amplifying from RNA transcripts, the study obtained TCR beta CDR3 regions. An opening RT-PCR round employed HTBI primers and preceded a second-round multiplex PCR. MiXCR, applied by TCRdb to the multiplex PCR reads, yields one record per CDR3 protein. The table lists some 750,000 distinct CDR3 sequences, around 40% of them singletons. The specimen sequenced was peripheral blood. All receptors derive from an adult man with Graves' ophthalmopathy.

This clonotype appeared many times. The J gene is TRBJ1-2, the V gene TRBV15, with a weak D call TRBD1 (5 bases). V was clipped by 0 bases and J by 6 bases, with 8 bases between them. The CDR3 loop spans 13 amino acids. Germline assignment: CDR1 LNHNV and CDR2 YYDKDF (reference sequence). For the CDR3, the DNA is TGTGCCACCAGCAGAGATAGGGGTGATGGCTACACCTTC. It codes for CATSRDRGDGYTF.

The chain combines TRBV5-1 with TRBJ2-2; the D gene is possibly TRBD1 (6 bases). The CDR3 length is 15 residues. CDR1 is SGHRS and CDR2 is YFSETQ in the germline V gene. V gave up 0 bases and J gave up 5 bases, with 11 bases separating them. CDR3 region: CASSLGWGQTGELFF. CDR3 DNA sequence: TGCGCCAGCAGCTTGGGCTGGGGGCAAACCGGGGAGCTGTTTTTT.

This chain connects TRBV11-2 to TRBJ1-1; D ambiguous. The germline V and J ends were trimmed by 2 bases and 0 bases, with 4 bases remaining between them. The CDR3 sequence is 13 residues long. The germline V gene has CDR1 SGHAT and CDR2 FQNNGV. The CDR3 DNA follows: TGTGCCAGCAGCTTATTCTTGAACACTGAAGCTTTCTTT. Its translation: CASSLFLNTEAFF.

This clonotype occurred many times. At one boundary the junction diverges from the germline segment, which might be a read error. In nucleotides, the CDR3 is TGTGCTAGCAGCACCGGCGGAGCGACCCAGTACTTC. Its translation: CASSTGGATQYF. The chain joins TRBV7-7 to TRBJ2-5; D gene ambiguous. Germline V gene lookup returns CDR1 SSHAT and CDR2 FNYEAQ (reference sequence). The CDR3 is 12 amino acids.

For this clonotype: A much larger clone lies one base from this, so it may be a read error. The chain links TRBV9 to TRBJ2-2, with unresolved D. Germline values: CDR1 SGDLS, CDR2 YYNGEE. This CDR3 is built from 15 residues. V was cut by 2 bases and J by 4 bases, with 12 bases left in between. CDR3 coding DNA: TGTGCCAGCAGCGTGCAACCCGTTTGCACCGGGGAGCTGTTTTTT. This gives the protein CASSVQPVCTGELFF.

This clonotype was seen at least ten times. The V gene is TRBV20-1, the J gene TRBJ1-2; 7 nucleotides agree with TRBD1. From germline, CDR1 is DFQATT and CDR2 SNEGSKA (reference sequence). The CDR3 contains 14 residues. V lost 4 bases, J lost 2 bases, and 7 bases stayed unmatched. As DNA, the CDR3 is TGCAGTGCTACAAGACGACAGGGCAACTATGGCTACACCTTC. This encodes CSATRRQGNYGYTF.

This clonotype appeared once. The chain recombines TRBV7-6 with TRBJ2-7, with D possibly matching TRBD1 (5 bases). The V gene's germline CDR1 is SGHVS and CDR2 FNYEAQ. The CDR3 is 16 amino acids. Trimming took off 5 bases at V and 4 bases at J, with 21 bases between the two ends. DNA of the CDR3: TGTGCCAGCAGCCGCATTTTACATTGGGGCGCATACGAGCAGTACTTC. The encoded protein is CASSRILHWGAYEQYF.

This clonotype was found many times. The gene calls are TRBV29-1 and TRBJ2-6; a possible D gene is TRBD1 (5 bases). CDR1 is SQVTM and CDR2 is ANQGSEA in the germline V gene. The V end lost 0 bases, the J end lost 4 bases, and 10 bases lay between the germline ends. There are 15 residues in the CDR3. The CDR3 DNA is TGCAGCGTTGAAGAAGGGGTACCCGGGGCCAACGTCCTGACTTTC. It codes for CSVEEGVPGANVLTF.

This rearrangement joins TRBV7-2 to TRBJ1-1; D is ambiguous. Germline CDR1 SGHTA, CDR2 FQGNSA. The CDR3 is made up of 15 amino acids. Trimming shortened V by 4 bases and J by 3 bases, and 15 bases separated the two germline ends. CDR3 residues: CASSSRLGGHTEAFF. The CDR3, as DNA: TGTGCCAGCAGCTCCCGACTGGGAGGGCACACTGAAGCTTTCTTT.

There are many counts of this clonotype. V is TRBV7-6 and J is TRBJ2-7; no definite D call. Germline assignment: CDR1 SGHVS and CDR2 FNYEAQ. CDR3 length equals 12 residues. V lost 6 bases to trimming and J lost 1 base, with 7 bases between them. The DNA of the CDR3 is TGTGCCAGCAGTTCGACATCCTACGAGCAGTACTTC. It specifies CASSSTSYEQYF.

Ten or more counts support this clonotype. The chain employs TRBV2 and TRBJ1-5; TRBD1 might be the D (5 bases). The V gene lost 3 bases and the J gene lost 7 bases, with 13 bases spanning the gap. The CDR3 consists of 14 residues. Germline CDR1 reads SNHLY; CDR2 reads FYNNEI. CDR3 region: CASSDRASSQPQHF. The CDR3 bases are TGTGCCAGCAGTGACAGGGCAAGCTCCCAGCCCCAGCATTTT.

This clonotype was seen at least ten times. V and J are TRBV2 and TRBJ1-2; D is uncertain. The CDR3 contains 13 residues. Germline V gives CDR1 SNHLY, CDR2 FYNNEI. V was clipped by 6 bases and J by 9 bases, with 17 bases between them. The DNA for the CDR3 is TGTGCCAGCAGCCTTAAGGTCGAGATGCGCTACACCTTC. Its translation is CASSLKVEMRYTF.

This clonotype was picked up many times. V usage is TRBV5-1 and J usage is TRBJ2-5, with 7 bases fitting TRBD1. The CDR3 contains 12 residues. Germline V gene lookup returns CDR1 SGHRS and CDR2 YFSETQ. V trimming: 6 bases; J trimming: 3 bases; junction bases outside the gene matches: 2. The CDR3, as DNA: TGCGCCAGCAAAACAGGGGAAGAGACCCAGTACTTC. Protein: CASKTGEETQYF. Full variable domain (rest looked up from reference TRBV5-1 and TRBJ2-5): KAGVTQTPRYLIKTRGQQVTLSCSPISGHRSVSWYQQTPGQGLQFLFEYFSETQRNKGNFPGRFSGRQFSNSRSEMNVSTLELGDSALYLCASKTGEETQYFGPGTRLLVL.

The chain has TRBV20-1 and TRBJ2-7, with TRBD1 identical over 7 bases. The ends lost 4 bases at V and 2 bases at J; junction bases unmatched: 14. The CDR3 totals 16 residues. In germline, CDR1 is DFQATT, CDR2 SNEGSKA (reference sequence). The CDR3 nucleotides are TGCAGTGCTATTCGTCCAGGGGGTAGTGAGGCCTACGAGCAGTACTTC. Translation: CSAIRPGGSEAYEQYF.

In this sample, this clonotype turned up many times. For the CDR3, the DNA is TGTGCCAGCACCGACAGGGGAATAATGAACACTGAAGCTTTCTTT. As protein: CASTDRGIMNTEAFF. The rearrangement joins TRBV25-1 to TRBJ1-1, with 8 positions matching TRBD1. The CDR3 covers 15 residues. The germline V gene encodes CDR1 MGHDK and CDR2 SYGVNS. With 7 bases clipped from V and 0 bases from J, the junction kept 7 bases outside the gene matches.

In its sample, this clonotype was seen many times. V gene TRBV10-3 combines with J gene TRBJ1-6, with D perhaps TRBD1 (5 bases). V lost 3 bases, J lost 10 bases, and 19 bases lay in between. CDR3 length equals 16 residues. The germline CDR1 and CDR2 sequences are ENHRY and SYGVKD. The CDR3 here is CAISEGRARDGSPLHF. Written as DNA, the CDR3 is TGTGCCATCAGTGAAGGTAGAGCTCGGGACGGCTCACCCCTCCACTTT.

This clonotype occurred many times. The rearrangement joins TRBV7-9 to TRBJ2-7, with 7 nucleotides matching TRBD1. V dropped 4 bases and J dropped 4; count of bases not matched to a gene: 7. The CDR3 loop spans 14 amino acids. From germline, CDR1 is SEHNR and CDR2 FQNEAQ (reference sequence). The CDR3 DNA is TGTGCCAGCAGCTCCCGGGACAGAAAATACGAGCAGTACTTC. Translation gives CASSSRDRKYEQYF. Looking up the rest from reference TRBV7-9 and TRBJ2-7 gives the full variable domain: DTGVSQNPRHKITKRGQNVTFRCDPISEHNRLYWYRQTLGQGPEFLTYFQNEAQLEKSRLLSDRFSAERPKGSFSTLEIQRTEQGDSAMYLCASSSRDRKYEQYFGPGTRLTVT.

This clonotype occurred many times. The junction shows a germline mismatch at one end, possibly a read error. The chain has TRBV7-7 and TRBJ2-7; D gene uncertain. Germline V gene lookup returns CDR1 SSHAT and CDR2 FNYEAQ (reference sequence). This CDR3 spans 13 amino acids. This chain's CDR3 is CASSTGPSYEQYF. DNA for the CDR3: TGTGCTAGCAGCACGGGCCCCTCCTACGAGCAGTACTTC.

This clonotype was seen more than once but under ten times. J is TRBJ2-3 and V is TRBV20-1, with unresolved D. There are 15 residues in the CDR3. Trimming pared 1 base from V and 0 bases from J, leaving 11 bases between. The V gene's germline CDR1 is DFQATT and CDR2 SNEGSKA (reference sequence). The CDR3 sequence is CSARVRQFSTDTQYF. CDR3 sequence (DNA): TGCAGTGCTAGAGTGAGGCAGTTTAGCACAGATACGCAGTATTTT.

In this sample, this clonotype turned up a few times. V usage is TRBV24-1 and J usage is TRBJ1-5, with TRBD1 as a possible D gene (5 bases). CDR1 is KGHDR, CDR2 SFDVKD, per germline. The CDR3 has 16 amino acids. Trimming removed 11 bases at V and 1 base at J, with 20 bases between. DNA of the CDR3: TGTGCCAGCACTCGAAGCCCCGGGGGAAGCAATCAGCCCCAGCATTTT. The encoded protein is CASTRSPGGSNQPQHF.

Many counts were recorded for this clonotype. The chain combines TRBV10-3 with TRBJ1-4, with D maybe TRBD1 (6 bases). CDR1 ENHRY and CDR2 SYGVKD come from the germline V gene. Deletions cut 2 bases from V and 5 bases from J, with 9 bases between. CDR3 size: 14 residues. The CDR3 nucleotides read TGTGCCATCAGTGAGGGGGGGCCGAATGAAAAACTGTTTTTT. Residues: CAISEGGPNEKLFF.

About this clonotype itself: A single base separates this from a much larger clone, so it may be a read error. CDR3 residues: CASNPEAQYNSPLHF. The CDR3, as DNA: TGTGCCAGCAACCCAGAGGCGCAGTATAATTCACCCCTCCACTTT. The rearrangement joins TRBV9 to TRBJ1-6; D gene uncertain. There are 15 residues in the CDR3. Germline lookup yields CDR1 SGDLS and CDR2 YYNGEE. Trimming removed 6 bases from V and 4 bases from J, with 14 bases in between. The complete variable domain, with remaining parts taken from reference TRBV9 and TRBJ1-6, reads DSGVTQTPKHLITATGQRVTLRCSPRSGDLSVYWYQQSLDQGLQFLIQYYNGEERAKGNILERFSAQQFPDLHSELNLSSLELGDSALYFCASNPEAQYNSPLHFGNGTRLTVT.

This clonotype came up a few times. V and J are TRBV6-5 and TRBJ1-2; TRBD1 matches at 7 bases. Trimming at V came to 6 bases and at J to 7 bases, leaving 8 bases not matched to a gene. CDR3 length: 13 residues. CDR1 is MNHEY, CDR2 SVGAGI, per germline. CDR3 DNA sequence: TGTGCCAGCAGCCGCGACAGGGTGGGTGGCTACACCTTC. This sequence encodes CASSRDRVGGYTF.

The rearrangement joins TRBV2 to TRBJ1-2; D gene uncertain. The CDR3 length is 15 residues. CDR1 is SNHLY, CDR2 FYNNEI, per germline. V gave up 7 bases and J gave up 1 base, with 16 bases separating them. The CDR3 loop reads CASKTSLVINYGYTF. The CDR3 DNA is TGTGCCAGCAAAACTAGTCTCGTTATTAACTATGGCTACACCTTC.

V usage is TRBV7-2 and J usage is TRBJ2-3; D unclear. Germline V gives CDR1 SGHTA, CDR2 FQGNSA. The CDR3 sequence is 14 residues long. Trimming left V 5 bases short and J 2 bases short, with 11 bases between. The CDR3 nucleotides are TGTGCCAGCAGCCAACAGACATACACAGATACGCAGTATTTT. It specifies CASSQQTYTDTQYF. Complete variable domain (other parts from reference TRBV7-2 and TRBJ2-3): GAGVSQSPSNKVTEKGKDVELRCDPISGHTALYWYRQSLGQGLEFLIYFQGNSAPDKSGLPSDRFSAERTGGSVSTLTIQRTQQEDSAVYLCASSQQTYTDTQYFGPGTRLTVL.

The sample holds a few counts of this clonotype. This chain joins TRBV20-1 and TRBJ1-2; 7 bases map to TRBD1. The ends lost 6 bases at V and 2 bases at J; junction bases unmatched: 9. This CDR3 is built from 14 residues. CDR1 DFQATT and CDR2 SNEGSKA come from the germline V gene (reference sequence). The CDR3 is CSAETGTGNYGYTF. Here the CDR3 DNA reads TGCAGTGCAGAGACAGGGACGGGAAACTATGGCTACACCTTC.

V usage is TRBV20-1 and J usage is TRBJ2-5; D gene ambiguous. This CDR3 region has 11 residues. Per germline, CDR1 DFQATT and CDR2 SNEGSKA (reference sequence). Trimming cost V 7 bases and J 2 bases, with 8 bases left between them. The CDR3 reads CSGRVQETQYF. The DNA for the CDR3 is TGCAGTGGGCGCGTTCAAGAGACCCAGTACTTC.

Concerning this clonotype: Compared with germline, one end of the junction differs, possibly owing to a read error. The chain is built from TRBV7-2 and TRBJ2-6; D is undetermined. CDR1 is SGHTA and CDR2 is FQGNSA in the germline V gene. The CDR3 has 14 amino acids. In DNA, the CDR3 is TGTGCCAGCAGCTTAGTCTGGACGGTGAACACTGAAGCTTTC. Protein: CASSLVWTVNTEAF.

The genes are TRBV11-1 and TRBJ2-2; TRBD2 matches 9 bases. In germline, CDR1 is SGHAT, CDR2 FQDESV (reference sequence). Germline trimming cut 6 bases from V and 3 bases from J; bases unmatched to any gene: 11. The CDR3 is 17 residues long. CDR3 nucleotides: TGTGCCAGCAGTTTCAGCCTAGCGGGGACTTACACCGGGGAGCTGTTTTTT. Residues: CASSFSLAGTYTGELFF. Together with reference TRBV11-1 and TRBJ2-2, the CDR3 gives the full variable domain: EAEVAQSPRYKITEKSQAVAFWCDPISGHATLYWYRQILGQGPELLVQFQDESVVDDSQLPKDRFSAERLKGVDSTLKIQPAELGDSAMYLCASSFSLAGTYTGELFFGEGSRLTVL.

This clonotype was seen many times. The chain joins TRBV10-3 to TRBJ2-7; 9 positions agree with TRBD1. This CDR3 is 13 amino acids long. V shed 11 bases, J shed 2 bases, and the junction held 7 bases outside the gene matches. Germline assignment: CDR1 ENHRY and CDR2 SYGVKD. Here the CDR3 DNA reads TGTGCCGGCGGCGGGACAGGGACCTACGAGCAGTACTTC. Protein sequence: CAGGGTGTYEQYF.

The sample holds a few counts of this clonotype. Relative to the germline gene, one junction end is altered; a read error may explain this. DNA of the CDR3: TGTGCCAGCAGTTACTCGATAGGACCCTATAATTCACCCCTCCACTTT. This gives the protein CASSYSIGPYNSPLHF. The chain combines TRBV10-3 with TRBJ1-6; no reliable D call. The V gene's germline CDR1 is ENHRY and CDR2 SYGVKD. The CDR3 extends over 16 amino acids.

V is TRBV20-1 and J is TRBJ2-3; D is unclear. In germline, CDR1 is DFQATT, CDR2 SNEGSKA (reference sequence). Trimming removed 6 bases at V and 4 bases at J, with 8 bases between. The CDR3 extends over 11 amino acids. The CDR3 coding sequence is TGCAGTGCCGGAAAACCAGATACGCAGTATTTT. Its protein product is CSAGKPDTQYF.